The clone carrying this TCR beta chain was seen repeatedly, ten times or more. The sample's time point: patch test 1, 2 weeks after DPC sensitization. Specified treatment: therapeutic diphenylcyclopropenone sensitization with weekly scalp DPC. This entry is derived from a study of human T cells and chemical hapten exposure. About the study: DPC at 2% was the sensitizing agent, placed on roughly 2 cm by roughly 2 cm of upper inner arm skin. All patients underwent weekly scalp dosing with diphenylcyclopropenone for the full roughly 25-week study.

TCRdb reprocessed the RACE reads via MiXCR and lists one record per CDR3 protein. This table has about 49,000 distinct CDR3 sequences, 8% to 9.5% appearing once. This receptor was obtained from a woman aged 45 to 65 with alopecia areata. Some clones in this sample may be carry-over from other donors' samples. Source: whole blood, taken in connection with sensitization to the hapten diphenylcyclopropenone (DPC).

Here the CDR3 reads CSARDASGSDEQYF. The CDR3 DNA sequence: TGCAGTGCTAGAGATGCTAGCGGGAGCGACGAGCAGTACTTC. The chain links TRBV20-1 to TRBJ2-7; 10 bases match TRBD2. CDR1 is DFQATT and CDR2 is SNEGSKA in the germline V gene (reference sequence). There are 14 residues in the CDR3. The V and J ends lost 0 bases and 5 bases, in that order; junction bases with no gene match: 4.